Below, 5 T cell receptor beta chains from the same sample are listed, as sequenced in a study of graft-versus-host responses after intestinal transplantation (dated by TCRdb to about 2021). Interpreted using the paper, the time point label stands for: cells obtained before transplantation from donor or recipient. The antigens of these receptors remain unknown. Library creation used the immunoSEQ multiplex PCR assay. The clones in this table, taken by TCRdb from immuneACCESS, are in-frame only. Not every clone is retained; where verified, under half of the shortfall comes from an unresolved V gene, and the cause of the rest is unknown. The sample yields approximately 82,000 clones; roughly 93% were counted once. 1.1% of the sample is held by the ten biggest clonotypes. The material was unstimulated CD8+ T cells sorted from spleen or lymph node cells, obtained before transplant. The origin of the receptors is a human donor who was the organ donor for an intestinal transplant.

This clone was observed a handful of times. J is TRBJ2-7 and V is TRBV6-5; 7 bases are a match to TRBD1. This CDR3 has 14 amino acids. After removal of 0 bases from V and 3 bases from J, the junction contained 2 bases not matched to a gene. Germline lookup yields CDR1 MNHEY and CDR2 SVGAGI. As DNA, the CDR3 is TGTGCCAGCAGTTACTCGAGGGACAGCTACGAGCAGTACTTC. It yields the protein CASSYSRDSYEQYF.

Here the CDR3 DNA reads TGTGCCAGTAGTGTCACTAGATCCTACAATGAGCAGTTCTTC. This gives the protein CASSVTRSYNEQFF. The chain joins TRBV19 to TRBJ2-1; the D gene is possibly TRBD2 (5 bases). This CDR3 has 14 residues. V was shortened by 5 bases and J by 1 base, with 9 bases between the two germline ends. The germline gives CDR1 LNHDA, CDR2 SQIVND (reference sequence).

This sequence joins TRBV6-4 and TRBJ2-1, with D possibly TRBD1 on 6 matching bases. The V gene's germline CDR1 is MRHNA and CDR2 SNTAGT. V dropped 2 bases and J dropped 2 bases, with 19 bases sitting between them. This CDR3 is 18 amino acids long. This chain's CDR3 is CASSDPPPTGNPYNEQFF. Written as DNA, the CDR3 is TGTGCCAGCAGTGACCCACCCCCAACAGGGAACCCCTACAATGAGCAGTTCTTC.

The rearrangement links TRBV19 to TRBJ2-5; D is unclear. V shed 3 bases and J shed 1 base, with 6 bases lying between them. This CDR3 is built from 13 residues. CDR1 and CDR2 (germline): LNHDA, SQIVND (reference sequence). CDR3 in DNA: TGTGCCAGTAGTATTTTCAGCCAAGAGACCCAGTACTTC. Translation gives CASSIFSQETQYF.

The chain recombines TRBV7-8 with TRBJ2-3; TRBD2 matches at 12 bases. This CDR3 has 16 residues. Trimming took 5 bases from V and 3 from J; bases not matched to a gene: 6. Germline CDR1 SGHVS, CDR2 FQNEAQ. Here the CDR3 reads CASSLPLAGGTDTQYF. The CDR3 nucleotides are TGTGCCAGCAGCCTCCCCCTAGCGGGAGGGACAGATACGCAGTATTTT.